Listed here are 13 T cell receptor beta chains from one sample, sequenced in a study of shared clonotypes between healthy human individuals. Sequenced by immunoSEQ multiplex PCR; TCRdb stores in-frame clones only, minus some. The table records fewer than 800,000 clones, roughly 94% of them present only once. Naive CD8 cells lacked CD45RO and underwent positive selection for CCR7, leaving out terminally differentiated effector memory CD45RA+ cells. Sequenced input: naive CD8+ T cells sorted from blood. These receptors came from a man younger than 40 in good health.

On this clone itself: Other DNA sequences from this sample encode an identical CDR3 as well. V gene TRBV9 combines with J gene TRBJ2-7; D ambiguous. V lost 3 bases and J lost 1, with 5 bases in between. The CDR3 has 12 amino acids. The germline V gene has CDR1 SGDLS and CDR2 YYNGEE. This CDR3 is CASSGDSYEQYF. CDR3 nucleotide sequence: TGTGCCAGCAGCGGAGATTCCTACGAGCAGTACTTC.

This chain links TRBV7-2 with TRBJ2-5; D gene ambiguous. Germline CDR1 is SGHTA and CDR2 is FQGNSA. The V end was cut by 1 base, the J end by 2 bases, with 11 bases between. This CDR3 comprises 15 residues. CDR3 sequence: CASSLGPGLQETQYF. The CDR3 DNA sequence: TGTGCCAGCAGCTTAGGGCCAGGATTACAAGAGACCCAGTACTTC.

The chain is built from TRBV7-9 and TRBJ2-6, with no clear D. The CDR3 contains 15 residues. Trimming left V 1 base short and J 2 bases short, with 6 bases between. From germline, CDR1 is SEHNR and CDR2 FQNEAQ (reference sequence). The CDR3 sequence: CASSLERAGANVLTF. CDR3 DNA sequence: TGTGCCAGCAGCTTAGAACGGGCTGGGGCCAACGTCCTGACTTTC.

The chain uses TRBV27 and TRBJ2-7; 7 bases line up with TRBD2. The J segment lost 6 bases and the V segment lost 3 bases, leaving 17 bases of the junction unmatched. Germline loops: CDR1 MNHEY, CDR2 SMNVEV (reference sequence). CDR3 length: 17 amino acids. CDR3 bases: TGTGCCAGCAGTTTGGGTAGTGCGGGAGCCGGAGGAGGCGAGCAGTACTTC. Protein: CASSLGSAGAGGGEQYF.

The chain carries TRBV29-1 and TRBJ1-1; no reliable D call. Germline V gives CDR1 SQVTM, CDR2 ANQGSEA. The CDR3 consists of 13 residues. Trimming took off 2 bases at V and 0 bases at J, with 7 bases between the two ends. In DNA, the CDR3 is TGCAGCGTTGAAAACAGCATGAACACTGAAGCTTTCTTT. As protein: CSVENSMNTEAFF.

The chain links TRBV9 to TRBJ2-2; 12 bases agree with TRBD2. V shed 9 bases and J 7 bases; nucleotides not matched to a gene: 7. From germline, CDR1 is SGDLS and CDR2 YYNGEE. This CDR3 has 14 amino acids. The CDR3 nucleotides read TGTGCCACGGAGACTAGCGGGAGTGGCGGGGAGCTGTTTTTT. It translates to CATETSGSGGELFF.

CDR3 nucleotide sequence: TGCAGCGTTGAATCTCGGGGGGAGACAGATGGCTACACCTTC. Encoded protein: CSVESRGETDGYTF. V and J are TRBV29-1 and TRBJ1-2; D perhaps matches TRBD1 (5 bases). This CDR3 is built from 14 residues. Between the trimmed V and J ends, which lost 2 bases and 6 bases, there was a span of 16 bases. CDR1 is SQVTM and CDR2 is ANQGSEA in the germline V gene.

The CDR3 DNA reads as TGTGCCAGCAGCTTAGAGGGAGGGGGAGCCAAAAACATTCAGTACTTC. It codes for CASSLEGGGAKNIQYF. The chain employs TRBV11-2 and TRBJ2-4; D possibly corresponds to TRBD2 (7 bases). The CDR3 runs 16 residues. V was pared by 0 bases and J by 0 bases, with 9 bases between. Germline CDR1 reads SGHAT; CDR2 reads FQNNGV.

CDR3 DNA sequence: TGTGCCAGCAGCCCCGGGAGGGGTCGGTACAATGAGCAGTTCTTC. Encoded protein: CASSPGRGRYNEQFF. The chain joins TRBV7-6 to TRBJ2-1; 8 bases agree with TRBD2. In germline, CDR1 is SGHVS, CDR2 FNYEAQ. The CDR3 loop spans 15 amino acids. J lost 4 bases, V lost 5 bases, and 7 bases had no gene match.

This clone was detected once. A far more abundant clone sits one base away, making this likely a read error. In DNA, the CDR3 is TGTGCCAGCAGCTTAGATGGCGGGGAGCTGTTTTTT. It encodes CASSLDGGELFF. The V call is TRBV7-9, the J call TRBJ2-2; D unresolved. The CDR3 extends over 12 amino acids. Trimming left V 1 base short and J 7 bases short, with 4 bases between. The germline gives CDR1 SEHNR, CDR2 FQNEAQ (reference sequence).

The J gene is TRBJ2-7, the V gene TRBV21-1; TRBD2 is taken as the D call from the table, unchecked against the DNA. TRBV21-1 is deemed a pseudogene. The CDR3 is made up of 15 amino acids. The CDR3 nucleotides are TGTGCCAGCAGCTTGGGACTAGCGGGAGTCCACGAGCAGTACTTC. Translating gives CASSLGLAGVHEQYF.

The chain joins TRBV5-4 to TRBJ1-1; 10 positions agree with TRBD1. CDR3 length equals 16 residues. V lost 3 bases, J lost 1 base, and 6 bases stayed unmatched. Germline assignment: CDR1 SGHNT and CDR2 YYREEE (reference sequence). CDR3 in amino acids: CASSSRDRGRNTEAFF. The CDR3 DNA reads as TGTGCCAGCAGCTCCCGGGACAGGGGTAGGAACACTGAAGCTTTCTTT.

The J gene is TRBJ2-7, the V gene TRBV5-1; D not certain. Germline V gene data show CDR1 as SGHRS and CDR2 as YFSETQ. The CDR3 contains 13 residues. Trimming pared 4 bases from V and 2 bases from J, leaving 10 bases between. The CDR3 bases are TGCGCCAGCAGCGCGGACGGACCCTACGAGCAGTACTTC. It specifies CASSADGPYEQYF.